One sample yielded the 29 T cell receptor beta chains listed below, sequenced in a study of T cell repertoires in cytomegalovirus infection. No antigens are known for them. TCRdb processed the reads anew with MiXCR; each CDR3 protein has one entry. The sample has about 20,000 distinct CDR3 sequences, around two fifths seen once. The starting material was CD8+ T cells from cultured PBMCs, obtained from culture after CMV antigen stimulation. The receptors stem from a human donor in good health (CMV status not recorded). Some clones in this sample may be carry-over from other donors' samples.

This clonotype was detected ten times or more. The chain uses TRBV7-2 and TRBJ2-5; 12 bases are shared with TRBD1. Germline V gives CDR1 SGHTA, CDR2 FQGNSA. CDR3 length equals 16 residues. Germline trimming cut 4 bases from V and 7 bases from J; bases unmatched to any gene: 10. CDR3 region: CASSWGTGGRERTQYF. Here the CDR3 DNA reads TGTGCCAGCAGCTGGGGGACAGGGGGCCGGGAAAGGACCCAGTACTTC.

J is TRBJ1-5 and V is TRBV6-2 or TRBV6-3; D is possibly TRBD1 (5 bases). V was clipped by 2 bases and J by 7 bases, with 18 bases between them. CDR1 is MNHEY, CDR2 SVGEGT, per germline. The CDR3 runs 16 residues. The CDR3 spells CASSYEGRHLRQPQHF. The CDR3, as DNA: TGTGCCAGCAGTTACGAGGGGAGACATCTTCGGCAGCCCCAGCATTTT.

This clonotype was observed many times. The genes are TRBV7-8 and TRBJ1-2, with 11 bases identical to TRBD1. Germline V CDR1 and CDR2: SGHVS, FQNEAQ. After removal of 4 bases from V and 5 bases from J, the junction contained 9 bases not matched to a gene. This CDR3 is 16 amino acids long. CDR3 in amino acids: CASSSLGGTGGYGYTF. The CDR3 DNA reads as TGTGCCAGCAGCTCGCTAGGGGGGACAGGGGGGTATGGCTACACCTTC.

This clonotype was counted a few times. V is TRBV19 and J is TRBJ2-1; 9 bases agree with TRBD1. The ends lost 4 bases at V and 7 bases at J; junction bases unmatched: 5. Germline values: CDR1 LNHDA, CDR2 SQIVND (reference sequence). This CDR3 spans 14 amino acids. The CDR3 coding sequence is TGTGCCAGTAGTAACAGGGGGCCGTTTAATGAGCAGTTCTTC. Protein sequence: CASSNRGPFNEQFF.

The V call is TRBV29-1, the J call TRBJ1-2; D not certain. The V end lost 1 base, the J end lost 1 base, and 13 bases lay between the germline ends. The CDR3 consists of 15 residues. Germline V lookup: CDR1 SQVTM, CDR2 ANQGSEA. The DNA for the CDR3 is TGCAGCGTTGAAGGTCCGGGAGGGAGTAACTATGGCTACACCTTC. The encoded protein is CSVEGPGGSNYGYTF.

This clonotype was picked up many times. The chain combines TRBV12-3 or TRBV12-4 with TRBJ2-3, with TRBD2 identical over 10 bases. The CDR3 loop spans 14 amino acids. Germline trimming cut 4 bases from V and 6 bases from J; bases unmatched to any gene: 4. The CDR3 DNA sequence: TGTGCCAGCAGTTGGACTAGCGGTGAGGATACGCAGTATTTT. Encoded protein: CASSWTSGEDTQYF.

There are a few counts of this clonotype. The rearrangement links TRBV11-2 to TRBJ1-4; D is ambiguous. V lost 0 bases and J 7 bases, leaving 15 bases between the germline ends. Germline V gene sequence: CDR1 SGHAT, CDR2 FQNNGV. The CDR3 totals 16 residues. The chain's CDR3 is CASSLENSPWVEKLFF. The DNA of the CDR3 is TGTGCCAGCAGCTTAGAAAATTCCCCATGGGTTGAAAAACTGTTTTTT. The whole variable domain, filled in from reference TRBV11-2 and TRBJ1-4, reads EAGVAQSPRYKIIEKRQSVAFWCNPISGHATLYWYQQILGQGPKLLIQFQNNGVVDDSQLPKDRFSAERLKGVDSTLKIQPAKLEDSAVYLCASSLENSPWVEKLFFGSGTQLSVL.

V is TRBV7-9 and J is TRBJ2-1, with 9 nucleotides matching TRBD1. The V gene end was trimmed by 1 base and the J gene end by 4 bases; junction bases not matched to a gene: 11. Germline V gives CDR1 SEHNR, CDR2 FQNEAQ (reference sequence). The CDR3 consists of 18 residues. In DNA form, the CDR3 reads TGTGCCAGCAGCTTAGGGTACCAGGGACAGGGATTTTACAATGAGCAGTTCTTC. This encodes CASSLGYQGQGFYNEQFF.

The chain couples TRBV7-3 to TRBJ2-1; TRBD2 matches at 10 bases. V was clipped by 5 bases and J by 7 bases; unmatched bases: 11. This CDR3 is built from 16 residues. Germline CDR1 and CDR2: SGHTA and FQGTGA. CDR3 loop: CASSPLGAGGTNEQFF. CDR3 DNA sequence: TGTGCCAGCAGCCCCCTAGGAGCGGGGGGGACAAATGAGCAGTTCTTC.

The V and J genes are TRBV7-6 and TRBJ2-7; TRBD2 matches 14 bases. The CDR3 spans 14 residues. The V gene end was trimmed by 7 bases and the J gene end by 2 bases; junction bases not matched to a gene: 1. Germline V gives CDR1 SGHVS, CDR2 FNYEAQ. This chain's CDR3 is CASKGLAGAYEQYF. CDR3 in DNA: TGTGCCAGCAAGGGACTAGCGGGAGCCTACGAGCAGTACTTC. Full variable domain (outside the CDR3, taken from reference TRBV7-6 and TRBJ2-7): GAGVSQSPRYKVTKRGQDVALRCDPISGHVSLYWYRQALGQGPEFLTYFNYEAQQDKSGLPNDRFSAERPEGSISTLTIQRTEQRDSAMYRCASKGLAGAYEQYFGPGTRLTVT.

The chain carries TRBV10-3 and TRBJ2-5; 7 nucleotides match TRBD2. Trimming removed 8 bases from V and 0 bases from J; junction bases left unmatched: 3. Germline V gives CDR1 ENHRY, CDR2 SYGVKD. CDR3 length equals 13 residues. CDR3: CAIGGGDQETQYF. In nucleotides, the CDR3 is TGTGCCATCGGCGGGGGAGACCAAGAGACCCAGTACTTC.

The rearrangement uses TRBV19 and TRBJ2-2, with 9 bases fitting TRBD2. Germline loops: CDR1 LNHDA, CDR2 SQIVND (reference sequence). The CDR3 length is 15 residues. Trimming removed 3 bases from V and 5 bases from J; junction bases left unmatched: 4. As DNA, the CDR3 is TGTGCCAGTAGTATTAATAGCGGGAGTACCGGGGAGCTGTTTTTT. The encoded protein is CASSINSGSTGELFF.

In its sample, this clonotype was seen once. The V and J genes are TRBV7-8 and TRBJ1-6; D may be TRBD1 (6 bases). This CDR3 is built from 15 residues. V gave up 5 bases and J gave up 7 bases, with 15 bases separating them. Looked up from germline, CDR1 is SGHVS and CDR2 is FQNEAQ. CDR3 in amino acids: CASSLEAGANSPLHF. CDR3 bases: TGTGCCAGCAGCCTCGAAGCGGGGGCGAATTCACCCCTCCACTTT.

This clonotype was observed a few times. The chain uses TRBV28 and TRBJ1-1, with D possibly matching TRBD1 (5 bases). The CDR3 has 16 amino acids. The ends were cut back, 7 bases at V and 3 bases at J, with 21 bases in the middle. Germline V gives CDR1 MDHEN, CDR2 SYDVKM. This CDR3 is CASTSSFGGKDTEAFF. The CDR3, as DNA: TGTGCCAGCACCTCCTCGTTCGGGGGGAAGGACACTGAAGCTTTCTTT.

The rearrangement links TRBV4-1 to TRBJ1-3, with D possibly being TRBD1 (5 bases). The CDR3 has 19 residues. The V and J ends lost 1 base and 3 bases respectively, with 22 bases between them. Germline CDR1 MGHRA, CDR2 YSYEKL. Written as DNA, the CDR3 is TGCGCCAGCAGCCAAGGCGGGGGGGAAGAGTGGGCCTTTGGAAACACCATATATTTT. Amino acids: CASSQGGGEEWAFGNTIYF.

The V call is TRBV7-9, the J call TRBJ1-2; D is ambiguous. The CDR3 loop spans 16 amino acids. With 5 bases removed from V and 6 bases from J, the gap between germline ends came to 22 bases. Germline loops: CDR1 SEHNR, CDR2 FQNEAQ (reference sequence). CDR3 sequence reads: CASSQTARGRRDGYTF. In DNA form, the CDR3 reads TGTGCCAGCAGCCAAACAGCCCGGGGAAGAAGGGATGGCTACACCTTC.

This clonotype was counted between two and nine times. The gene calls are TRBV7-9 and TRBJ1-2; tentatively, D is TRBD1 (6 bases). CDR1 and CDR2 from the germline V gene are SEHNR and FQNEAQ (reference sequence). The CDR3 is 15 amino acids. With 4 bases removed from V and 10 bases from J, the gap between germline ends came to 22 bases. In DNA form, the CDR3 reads TGTGCCAGCAGCTCTGGGGGGGCAGGGGAAACAGTCTACACCTTC. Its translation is CASSSGGAGETVYTF.

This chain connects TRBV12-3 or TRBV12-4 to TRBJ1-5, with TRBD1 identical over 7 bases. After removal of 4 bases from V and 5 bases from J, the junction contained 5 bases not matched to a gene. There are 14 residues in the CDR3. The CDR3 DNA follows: TGTGCCAGCAGTTCGGGACAGTCCTATCAGCCCCAGCATTTT. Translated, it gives CASSSGQSYQPQHF.

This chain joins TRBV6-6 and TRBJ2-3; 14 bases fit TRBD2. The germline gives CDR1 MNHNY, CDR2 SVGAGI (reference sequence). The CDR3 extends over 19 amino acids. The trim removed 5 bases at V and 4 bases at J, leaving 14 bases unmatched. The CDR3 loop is CASSTGPGLAGVQADTQYF. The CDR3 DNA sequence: TGTGCCAGCAGTACAGGCCCGGGACTAGCGGGAGTTCAGGCAGATACGCAGTATTTT.

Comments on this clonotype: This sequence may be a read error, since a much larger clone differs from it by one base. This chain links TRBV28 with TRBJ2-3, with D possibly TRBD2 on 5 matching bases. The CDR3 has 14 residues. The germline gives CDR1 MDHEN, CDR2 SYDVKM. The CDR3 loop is CASSFVSGTDMQYF. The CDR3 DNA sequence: TGTGCCAGCAGTTTCGTAAGCGGAACAGATATGCAGTATTTT.

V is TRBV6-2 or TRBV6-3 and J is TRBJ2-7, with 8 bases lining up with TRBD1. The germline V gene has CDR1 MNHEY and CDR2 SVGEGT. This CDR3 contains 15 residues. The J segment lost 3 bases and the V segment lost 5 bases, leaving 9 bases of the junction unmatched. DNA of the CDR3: TGTGCCAGCAGTCCCAGGAGGACAGGGCTCTACGAGCAGTACTTC. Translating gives CASSPRRTGLYEQYF.

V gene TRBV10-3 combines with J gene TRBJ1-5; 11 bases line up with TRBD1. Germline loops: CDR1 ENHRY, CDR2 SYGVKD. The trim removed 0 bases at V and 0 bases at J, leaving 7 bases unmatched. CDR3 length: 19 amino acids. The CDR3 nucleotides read TGTGCCATCAGTGAGTCTGCTGGACAGGGGGCCTATAGCAATCAGCCCCAGCATTTT. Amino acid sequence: CAISESAGQGAYSNQPQHF.

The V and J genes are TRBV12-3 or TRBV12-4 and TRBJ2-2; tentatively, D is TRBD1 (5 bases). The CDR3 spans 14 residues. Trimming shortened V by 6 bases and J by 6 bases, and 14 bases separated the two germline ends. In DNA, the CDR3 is TGTGCCAGCAGGCCGGGTACAGGTCCCGGGGAGCTGTTTTTT. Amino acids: CASRPGTGPGELFF.

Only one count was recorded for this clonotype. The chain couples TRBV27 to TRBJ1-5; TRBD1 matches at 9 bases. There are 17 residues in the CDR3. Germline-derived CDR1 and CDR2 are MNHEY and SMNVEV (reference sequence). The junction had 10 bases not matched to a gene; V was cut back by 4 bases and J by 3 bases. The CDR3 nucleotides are TGTGCCAGCAGTTCCAGGACAGGGGTAACCCTCAATCAGCCCCAGCATTTT. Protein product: CASSSRTGVTLNQPQHF.

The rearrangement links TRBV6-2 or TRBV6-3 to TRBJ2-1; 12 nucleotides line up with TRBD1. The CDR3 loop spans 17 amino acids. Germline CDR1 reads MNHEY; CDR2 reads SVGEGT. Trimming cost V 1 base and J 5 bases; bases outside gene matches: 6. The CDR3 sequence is CASSYLAGTGGNNEQFF. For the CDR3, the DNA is TGTGCCAGCAGTTACTTAGCCGGGACAGGGGGCAACAATGAGCAGTTCTTC.

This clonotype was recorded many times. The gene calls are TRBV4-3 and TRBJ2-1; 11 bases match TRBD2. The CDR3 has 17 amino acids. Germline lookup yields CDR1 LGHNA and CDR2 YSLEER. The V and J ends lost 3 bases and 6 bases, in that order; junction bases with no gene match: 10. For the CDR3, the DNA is TGCGCCAGCAGCCAGAACATACTAGCGGGGGAGCTCAATGAGCAGTTCTTC. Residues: CASSQNILAGELNEQFF.

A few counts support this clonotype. For the CDR3, the DNA is TGTGCCAGCAGTCTTAGCCCGACAGGGTTCACTGAAGCTTTCTTT. It specifies CASSLSPTGFTEAFF. The V call is TRBV12-3 or TRBV12-4, the J call TRBJ1-1; 7 bases line up with TRBD1. The CDR3 spans 15 residues. V dropped 5 bases and J dropped 4; count of bases not matched to a gene: 10.

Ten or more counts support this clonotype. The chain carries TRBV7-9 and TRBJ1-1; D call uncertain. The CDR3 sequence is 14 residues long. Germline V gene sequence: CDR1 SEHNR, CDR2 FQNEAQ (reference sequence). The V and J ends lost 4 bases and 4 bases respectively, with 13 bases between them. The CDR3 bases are TGTGCCAGCAGCTCGGACCTGGGTGCCACTGAAGCTTTCTTT. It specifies CASSSDLGATEAFF.

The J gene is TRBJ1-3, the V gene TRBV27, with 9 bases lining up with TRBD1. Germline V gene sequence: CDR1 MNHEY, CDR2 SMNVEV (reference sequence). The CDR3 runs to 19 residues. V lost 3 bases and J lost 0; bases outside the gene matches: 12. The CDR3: CASSLESGTGSFSGNTIYF. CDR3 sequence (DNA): TGTGCCAGCAGTTTGGAGTCCGGGACAGGGTCCTTCTCTGGAAACACCATATATTTT.